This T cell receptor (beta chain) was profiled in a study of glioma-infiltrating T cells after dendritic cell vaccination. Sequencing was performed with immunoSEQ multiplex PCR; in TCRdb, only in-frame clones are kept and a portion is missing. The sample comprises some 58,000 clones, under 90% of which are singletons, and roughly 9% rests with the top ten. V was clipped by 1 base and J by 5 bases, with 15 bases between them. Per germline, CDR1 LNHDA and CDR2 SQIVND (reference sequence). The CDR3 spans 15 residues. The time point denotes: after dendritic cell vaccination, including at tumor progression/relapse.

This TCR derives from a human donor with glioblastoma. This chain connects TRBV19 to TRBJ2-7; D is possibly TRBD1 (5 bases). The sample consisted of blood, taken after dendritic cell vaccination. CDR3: CASSIGDSLQDEQYF. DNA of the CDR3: TGTGCCAGTAGTATAGGCGACAGCCTACAGGACGAGCAGTACTTC.